Below are 4 T cell receptor beta chains sequenced from a single sample in a study of cytomegalovirus exposure and HLA in healthy donors. Vbeta (60) and Jbeta (13) primers were used in the PCR. The data were produced by immunoSEQ multiplex PCR, yet TCRdb's version contains in-frame clones alone and is incomplete. In total, the table holds over 65,000 clones. The sample comprised PBMCs. These receptors were collected from a man aged 25 to 40 in good health and CMV-seronegative.

The chain combines TRBV4-1 with TRBJ2-2; the D gene is possibly TRBD1 (5 bases). CDR1 is MGHRA, CDR2 YSYEKL, per germline. The CDR3 is made up of 14 amino acids. Between the trimmed V and J ends, which lost 1 base and 5 bases, there was a span of 8 bases. As DNA, the CDR3 is TGCGCCAGCAGCCAAGGGGGCTGGACCGGGGAGCTGTTTTTT. This gives the protein CASSQGGWTGELFF.

This chain uses TRBV6-1 with TRBJ2-3, with D tentatively TRBD2 (6 bases). CDR3 length: 13 amino acids. V shed 7 bases and J shed 2 bases, with 10 bases lying between them. The germline V gene has CDR1 MNHNS and CDR2 SASEGT. CDR3 protein: CASNGGPTDTQYF. The CDR3 region has the DNA TGTGCCAGCAACGGGGGACCCACAGATACGCAGTATTTT.

The V call is TRBV5-1, the J call TRBJ2-2; possibly TRBD2 for D (6 bases). The CDR3 spans 16 residues. V was trimmed by 4 bases and J by 2 bases, leaving 15 bases between them. Germline CDR1 reads SGHRS; CDR2 reads YFSETQ. CDR3 amino acids: CASSRSPSENTGELFF. In DNA form, the CDR3 reads TGCGCCAGCAGCCGGTCCCCTAGCGAAAACACCGGGGAGCTGTTTTTT.

This sequence joins TRBV10-3 and TRBJ1-1; D remains ambiguous. The CDR3 loop spans 15 amino acids. Trimming stripped 0 bases from V and 1 base from J, with 9 bases between. The germline CDR1 and CDR2 sequences are ENHRY and SYGVKD. CDR3 nucleotide sequence: TGTGCCATCAGTGAGTCGACGGGAGGGAACACTGAAGCTTTCTTT. Translated: CAISESTGGNTEAFF.